What follows describes a single T cell receptor (beta chain). Antigen unknown. This record belongs to a study of post-analysis software for immune sequencing data. Across the whole study: Both relapsing-remitting and secondary progressive multiple sclerosis featured among the disease courses, as did progressive-relapsing multiple sclerosis. Study conclusions and caveats: Controls had lower frequencies than patients of roughly five TRBV segments, which included TRBV5-6, TRBV5-1 and TRBV20-1. A significant reduction in normalized Chao1 diversity was observed in multiple sclerosis patients versus controls. F measure clustering grouped samples strongly by preparation batch.

With 5 bases removed from V and 1 base from J, the gap between germline ends came to 6 bases. This CDR3 is built from 12 residues. Included in the TCR beta cDNA libraries were unique molecular identifiers. The source material, roughly 0.9 to 11 million T cells, gave rise to about 500,000 cDNA molecules. MiXCR, run by TCRdb on the PCR reads, gives a single entry per CDR3 protein. The sample includes about 260,000 distinct CDR3 sequences, 35% to 40% of them seen just once. The gene calls are TRBV12-3 or TRBV12-4 and TRBJ2-7; D gene unclear. The sample taken for sequencing was blood. The source of this sequence is a girl aged 5-17 years with multiple sclerosis. The CDR3 sequence: CASSRRSYEQYF. The CDR3 coding sequence is TGTGCCAGCAGTCGCAGATCCTACGAGCAGTACTTC.